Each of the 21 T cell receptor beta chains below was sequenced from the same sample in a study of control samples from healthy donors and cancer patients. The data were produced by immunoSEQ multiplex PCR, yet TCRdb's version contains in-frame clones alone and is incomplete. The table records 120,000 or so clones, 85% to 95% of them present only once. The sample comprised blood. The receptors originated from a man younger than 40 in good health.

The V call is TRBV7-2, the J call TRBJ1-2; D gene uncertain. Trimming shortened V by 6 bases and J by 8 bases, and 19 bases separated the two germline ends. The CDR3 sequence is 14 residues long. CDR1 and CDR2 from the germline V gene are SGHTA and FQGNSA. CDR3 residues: CASSLDLPIRGYTF. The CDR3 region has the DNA TGTGCCAGCAGTCTCGACCTCCCTATAAGGGGCTACACCTTC. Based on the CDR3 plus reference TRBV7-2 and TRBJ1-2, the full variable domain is GAGVSQSPSNKVTEKGKDVELRCDPISGHTALYWYRQSLGQGLEFLIYFQGNSAPDKSGLPSDRFSAERTGGSVSTLTIQRTQQEDSAVYLCASSLDLPIRGYTFGSGTRLTVV.

CDR3 region: CAAKTSGANVLTF. DNA of the CDR3: TGTGCCGCTAAGACCTCTGGGGCCAACGTCCTGACTTTC. The chain is built from TRBV24-1 and TRBJ2-6; D not resolved. CDR1 is KGHDR, CDR2 SFDVKD, per germline. Deletions cut 12 bases from V and 0 bases from J, with 8 bases between. The CDR3 length is 13 residues.

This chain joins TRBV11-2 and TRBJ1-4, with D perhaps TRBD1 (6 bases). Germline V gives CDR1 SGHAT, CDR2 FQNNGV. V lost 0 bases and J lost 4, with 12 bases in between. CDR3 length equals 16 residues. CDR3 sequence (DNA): TGTGCCAGCAGCTTAGAAGGGCGACAGGTTAATGAAAAACTGTTTTTT. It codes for CASSLEGRQVNEKLFF. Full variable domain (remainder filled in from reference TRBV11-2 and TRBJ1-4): EAGVAQSPRYKIIEKRQSVAFWCNPISGHATLYWYQQILGQGPKLLIQFQNNGVVDDSQLPKDRFSAERLKGVDSTLKIQPAKLEDSAVYLCASSLEGRQVNEKLFFGSGTQLSVL.

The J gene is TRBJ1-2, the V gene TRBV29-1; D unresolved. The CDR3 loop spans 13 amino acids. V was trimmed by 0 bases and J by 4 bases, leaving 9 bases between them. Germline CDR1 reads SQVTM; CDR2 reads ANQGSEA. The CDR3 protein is CSVEDGRSYGYTF. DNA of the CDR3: TGCAGCGTTGAAGATGGCCGCTCCTATGGCTACACCTTC. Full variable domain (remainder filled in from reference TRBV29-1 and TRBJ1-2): SAVISQKPSRDICQRGTSLTIQCQVDSQVTMMFWYRQQPGQSLTLIATANQGSEATYESGFVIDKFPISRPNLTFSTLTVSNMSPEDSSIYLCSVEDGRSYGYTFGSGTRLTVV.

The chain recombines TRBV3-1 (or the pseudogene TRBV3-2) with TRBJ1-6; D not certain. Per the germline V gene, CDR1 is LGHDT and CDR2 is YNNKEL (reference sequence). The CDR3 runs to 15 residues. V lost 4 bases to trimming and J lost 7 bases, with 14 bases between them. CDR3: CASSLREVKNSPLHF. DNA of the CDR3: TGTGCCAGCAGCCTGAGGGAAGTAAAAAATTCACCCCTCCACTTT.

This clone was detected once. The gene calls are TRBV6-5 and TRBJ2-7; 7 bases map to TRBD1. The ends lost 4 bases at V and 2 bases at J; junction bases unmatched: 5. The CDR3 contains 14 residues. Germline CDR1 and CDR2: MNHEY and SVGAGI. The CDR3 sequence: CASSSGQRPYEQYF. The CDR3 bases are TGTGCCAGCAGTTCGGGACAGAGACCCTACGAGCAGTACTTC.

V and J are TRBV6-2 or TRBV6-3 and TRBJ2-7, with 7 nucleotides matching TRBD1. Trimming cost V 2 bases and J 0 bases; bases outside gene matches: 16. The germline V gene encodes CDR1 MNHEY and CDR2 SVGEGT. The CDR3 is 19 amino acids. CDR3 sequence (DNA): TGTGCCAGCAGTTACCGAAACGACAGGGCCCCAGACAGCTCCTACGAGCAGTACTTC. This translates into CASSYRNDRAPDSSYEQYF.

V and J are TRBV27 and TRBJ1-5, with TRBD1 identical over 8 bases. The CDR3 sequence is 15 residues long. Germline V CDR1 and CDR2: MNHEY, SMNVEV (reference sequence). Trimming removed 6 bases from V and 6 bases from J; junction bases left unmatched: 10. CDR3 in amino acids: CASRAGTGGRQPQHF. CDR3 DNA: TGTGCCAGCAGGGCCGGGACAGGAGGCCGTCAGCCCCAGCATTTT.

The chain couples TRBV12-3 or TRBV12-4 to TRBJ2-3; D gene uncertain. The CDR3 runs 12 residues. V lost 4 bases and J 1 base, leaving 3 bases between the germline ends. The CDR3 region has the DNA TGTGCCAGCAGTTCCGGCACAGATACGCAGTATTTT. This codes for CASSSGTDTQYF.

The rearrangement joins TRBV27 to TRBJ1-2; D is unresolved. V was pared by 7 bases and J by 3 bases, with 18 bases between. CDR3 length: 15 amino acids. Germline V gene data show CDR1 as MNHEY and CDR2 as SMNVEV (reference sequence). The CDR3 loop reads CASNWHGPPDYGYTF. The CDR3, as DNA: TGTGCCAGCAATTGGCACGGCCCGCCGGACTATGGCTACACCTTC.

The CDR3 sequence is CASRLGQASNTQYF. The DNA for the CDR3 is TGTGCCAGCCGCCTCGGGCAGGCCTCGAATACGCAGTATTTT. The chain carries TRBV7-9 and TRBJ2-3; no clear D. Deletions cut 8 bases from V and 7 bases from J, with 19 bases between. CDR1 and CDR2 from the germline V gene are SEHNR and FQNEAQ (reference sequence). The CDR3 covers 14 residues.

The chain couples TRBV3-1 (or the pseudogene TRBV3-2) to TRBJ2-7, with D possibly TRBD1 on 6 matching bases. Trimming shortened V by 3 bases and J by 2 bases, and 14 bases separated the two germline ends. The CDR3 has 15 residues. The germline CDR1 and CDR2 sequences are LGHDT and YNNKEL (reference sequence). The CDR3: CASSQGQIRAYEQYF. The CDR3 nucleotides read TGTGCCAGCAGCCAGGGACAAATACGGGCCTACGAGCAGTACTTC.

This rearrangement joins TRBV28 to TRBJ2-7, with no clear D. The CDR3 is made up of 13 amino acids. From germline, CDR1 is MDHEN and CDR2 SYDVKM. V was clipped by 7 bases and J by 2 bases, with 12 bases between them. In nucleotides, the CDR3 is TGTGCCAGCACCGGACGGATGACCTACGAGCAGTACTTC. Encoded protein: CASTGRMTYEQYF.

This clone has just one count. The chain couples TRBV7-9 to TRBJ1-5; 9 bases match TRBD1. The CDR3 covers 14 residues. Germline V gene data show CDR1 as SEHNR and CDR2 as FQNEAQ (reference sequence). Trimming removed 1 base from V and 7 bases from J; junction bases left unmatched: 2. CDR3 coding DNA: TGTGCCAGCAGCTTAGGGGACAGGGCGCAGCCCCAGCATTTT. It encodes CASSLGDRAQPQHF.

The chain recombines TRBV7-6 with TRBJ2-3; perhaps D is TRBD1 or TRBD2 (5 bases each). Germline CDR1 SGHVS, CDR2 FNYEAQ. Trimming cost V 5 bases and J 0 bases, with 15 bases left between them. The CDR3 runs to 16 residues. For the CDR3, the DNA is TGTGCCAGCAGCCCCCGGGACCGTTTTAGCACAGATACGCAGTATTTT. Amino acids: CASSPRDRFSTDTQYF.

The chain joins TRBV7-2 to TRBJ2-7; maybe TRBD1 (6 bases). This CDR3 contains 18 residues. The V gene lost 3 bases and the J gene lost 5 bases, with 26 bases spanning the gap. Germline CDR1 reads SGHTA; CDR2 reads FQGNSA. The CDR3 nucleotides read TGTGCCAGCAGCTTGGTCACGATCTCCAGGGGTTTGAGGAACGAGCAGTACTTC. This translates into CASSLVTISRGLRNEQYF.

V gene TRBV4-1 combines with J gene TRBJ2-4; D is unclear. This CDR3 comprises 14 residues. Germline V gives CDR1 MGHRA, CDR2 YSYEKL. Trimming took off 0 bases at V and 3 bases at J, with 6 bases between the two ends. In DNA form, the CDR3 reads TGCGCCAGCAGCCAAGATCCAGGCAAAAACATTCAGTACTTC. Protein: CASSQDPGKNIQYF.

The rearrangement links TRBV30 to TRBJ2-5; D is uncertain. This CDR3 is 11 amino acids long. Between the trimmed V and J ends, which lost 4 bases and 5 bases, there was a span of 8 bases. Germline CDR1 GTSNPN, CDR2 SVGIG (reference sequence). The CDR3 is CAWTAQETQYF. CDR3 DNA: TGTGCCTGGACCGCCCAGGAGACCCAGTACTTC.

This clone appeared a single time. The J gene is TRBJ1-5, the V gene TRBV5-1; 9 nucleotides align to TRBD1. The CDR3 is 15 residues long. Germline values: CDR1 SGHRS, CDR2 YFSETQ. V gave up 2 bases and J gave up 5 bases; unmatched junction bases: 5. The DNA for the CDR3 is TGCGCCAGCAGCTTAGAAACAGGGGGCGATCAGCCCCAGCATTTT. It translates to CASSLETGGDQPQHF.

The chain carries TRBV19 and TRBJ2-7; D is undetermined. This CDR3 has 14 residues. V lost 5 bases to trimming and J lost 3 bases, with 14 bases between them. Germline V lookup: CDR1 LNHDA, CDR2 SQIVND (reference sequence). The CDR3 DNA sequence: TGTGCCAGTAGTCCCACGCCGCCTGACTACGAGCAGTACTTC. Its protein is CASSPTPPDYEQYF.

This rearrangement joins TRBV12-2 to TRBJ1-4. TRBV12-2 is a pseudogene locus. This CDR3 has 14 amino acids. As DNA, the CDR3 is TGTGCGAAGACGAGGGCGTTTCATAATGAAAAACTGTTTTTT. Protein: CAKTRAFHNEKLFF.